Listed below are T cell receptor beta chains from one sample, sequenced in a study of cytomegalovirus exposure and HLA in healthy donors. Assay: immunoSEQ multiplex PCR; the TCRdb copy retains only in-frame clones and omits some. This sample has about 190,000 clones, with about 76% found just once. Sequenced: PBMCs. These receptors were obtained from a woman aged 45-65 years in good health and CMV-seronegative. CDR3s include the opening cysteine and the closing phenylalanine or tryptophan. The order of the fields is V gene, CDR3 protein.

TRBV6-5 | CASSIGTGIYNEQFF
TRBV7-2 | CASSPTYRGSDGYTF
TRBV4-2 | CASSPTERGGEETQYF
TRBV4-1 | CASSQETGSYGYTF
TRBV7-3 | CASSFQGNRYGYTF
TRBV28 | CASSRSGTGGSSVF
TRBV14 | CASSPDGAGNYNEQFF
TRBV7-2 | CASSLRSGPSTDTQYF
TRBV5-4 | CASSLVGGENEKLFF
TRBV2 | CASRKSDRIVYGYTF
TRBV19 | CASSAPRLEVNNEQFF
TRBV19 | CASTLRDQPQHF
TRBV5-1 | CASSGGGYNEQFF
TRBV6-5 | CASSADWNTEAFF
TRBV6-5 | CASSYSRGSGNTIYF
TRBV28 | CASSSRGGSNQPQHF
TRBV5-1 | CASSFNQGLAGSSSYNEQFF
TRBV19 | CASSTTGRTEAFF
TRBV28 | CASSLGQINQPQHF
TRBV20-1 | CSTVANYGYTF
TRBV10-2 | CASRSGPYRVNSPLHF
TRBV28 | CASSPRGYGYTF
TRBV7-2 | CASSSRTVSGNTIYF
TRBV9 | CASSATGREQYF
TRBV7-2 | CASSLALAGAGDEQFF
TRBV7-9 | CASSLGGTELFF
TRBV18 | CASSPLEVRGEAFF
TRBV6-5 | CASSKVQGLGYTF
TRBV9 | CASSAGGSGNSPLHF
TRBV10-2 | CASSDGARGEQYF
TRBV6-5 | CASSSTGVGLNTEAFF
TRBV9 | CASSTRQQETQYF
TRBV7-6 | CASSPSGRATDTQYF
TRBV4-1 | CASSLEGGSDQPQHF
TRBV4-2 | CASSQDGRRTGASSTDTQYF
TRBV4-3 | CASSPHRDSPTDTQYF
TRBV7-3 | CASSLTAAGTYNEQFF
TRBV6-6 | CASSDRTGEAFF
TRBV2 | CASSESGLERYEQFF
TRBV9 | CASSVEALTEAFF
TRBV27 | CASSLDGTGSYEQYF
TRBV7-2 | CASSSDSRLRQPQHF
TRBV9 | CASSPEGTGGGGYTF
TRBV28 | CASSRDRGGYGYTF
TRBV27 | CASSFKAGGTDTQYF
TRBV7-2 | CASGSRKNTGELFF
TRBV18 | CASSPVTGDGYTF
TRBV19 | CASSMGQPTYEQYF
TRBV6-1 | CASSEAQGMRTGELFF
TRBV11-2 | CASSPARTEAFF
TRBV5-1 | CASSLEAGGPTNTGELFF
TRBV6-5 | CASSQQGRNQPQHF
TRBV14 | CASSQVGTGPPYEQYF
TRBV9 | CASSAGTGRNQPQHF
TRBV19 | CASSTQGKDSPLHF
TRBV7-9 | CSSSTRRGLEAFF
TRBV5-6 | CASSLIPPGGAQPQHF
TRBV11-1 | CASSHSFGRGDNEQFF
TRBV5-4 | CASSSDRVGGVAFF